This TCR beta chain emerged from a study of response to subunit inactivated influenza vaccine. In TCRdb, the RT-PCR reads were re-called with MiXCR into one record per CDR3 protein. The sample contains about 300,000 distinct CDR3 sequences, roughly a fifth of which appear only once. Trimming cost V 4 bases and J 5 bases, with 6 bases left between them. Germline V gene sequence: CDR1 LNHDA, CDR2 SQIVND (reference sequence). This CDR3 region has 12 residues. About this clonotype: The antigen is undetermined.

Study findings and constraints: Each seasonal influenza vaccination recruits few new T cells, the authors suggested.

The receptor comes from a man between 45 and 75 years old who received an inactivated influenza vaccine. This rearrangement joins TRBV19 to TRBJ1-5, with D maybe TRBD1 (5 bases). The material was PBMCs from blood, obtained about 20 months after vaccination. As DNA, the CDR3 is TGTGCCAGTAGTAAGGGGTATCAGCCCCAGCATTTT. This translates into CASSKGYQPQHF.